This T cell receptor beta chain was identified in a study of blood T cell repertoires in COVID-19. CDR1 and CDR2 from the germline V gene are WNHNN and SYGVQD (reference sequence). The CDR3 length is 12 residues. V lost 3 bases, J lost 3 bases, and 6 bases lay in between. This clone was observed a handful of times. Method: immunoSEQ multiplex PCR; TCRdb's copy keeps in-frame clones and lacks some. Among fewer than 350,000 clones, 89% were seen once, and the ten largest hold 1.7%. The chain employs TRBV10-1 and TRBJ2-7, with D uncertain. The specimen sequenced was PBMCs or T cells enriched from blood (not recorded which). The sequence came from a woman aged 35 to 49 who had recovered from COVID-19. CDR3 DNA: TGCGCCAGCAGTGAAGCCGGCTACGAGCAGTACTTC. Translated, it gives CASSEAGYEQYF.